The sequence of this T cell receptor beta chain was determined in a study of Graves' ophthalmopathy and Graves' hyperthyroidism. Findings of the study overall: In blood, most expanded thyroid clonotypes above 0.001 frequency were also detected.

No ophthalmopathy within 18 months of follow-up signified stable hyperthyroidism. RNA served as the template for amplifying TCR beta CDR3 regions. HTBI-primed RT-PCR formed the first round, and a multiplex PCR formed the second. Each CDR3 protein is one row after TCRdb ran MiXCR on the multiplex PCR reads. The sample records just over 400,000 distinct CDR3 sequences, roughly 20% being singletons. Many counts were recorded for this clonotype. No antigen is known for it. There are 18 residues in the CDR3. V was trimmed by 5 bases and J by 0 bases, leaving 20 bases between them. The V gene's germline CDR1 is MDHEN and CDR2 SYDVKM.

The sequence was collected from a woman between 18 and 29 years old with stable Graves' hyperthyroidism. The chain couples TRBV28 to TRBJ1-3; D is perhaps TRBD1 (6 bases). The sequencing input was peripheral blood. The CDR3 protein is CASSPSFGQLSSGNTIYF. CDR3 in DNA: TGTGCCAGCAGTCCCAGCTTCGGACAGCTGAGCTCTGGAAACACCATATATTTT.